The 27 T cell receptor beta chains in this list originate from one sample, sequenced in a study of blood T cells in healthy people across ages (dated by TCRdb to 2015 to 2017). The library was generated by 5' RACE. The sample was run on an Illumina HiSeq 2500. A second about 7 to 11 cycle PCR used a sample-barcoded 5' primer and a J-beta primer mix. The public reads were quality trimmed at Q25 with fastp and then assembled into clones with MiXCR by TCRdb, keeping productive beta chains. Each record represents a unique CDR3 protein, reported with the most common genes and DNA among its rows. The sample table holds over 1,500,000 distinct CDR3 sequences, of which approximately 50% were seen once. The top ten clonotypes cover around 2.1% of the sample. The material sequenced was blood. Source of these receptors: a woman aged 35 to 49 in good health.

This clonotype was seen a handful of times. The chain uses TRBV10-3 and TRBJ2-3; 8 nucleotides match TRBD1. CDR3 length: 14 amino acids. The trim removed 6 bases at V and 1 base at J, leaving 3 bases unmatched. The germline V gene has CDR1 ENHRY and CDR2 SYGVKD. As DNA, the CDR3 is TGTGCCATCAGCCCGGGACAGGGCACAGATACGCAGTATTTT. It specifies CAISPGQGTDTQYF.

The chain uses TRBV7-2 and TRBJ1-2; D unresolved. Germline CDR1 SGHTA, CDR2 FQGNSA. V was shortened by 2 bases and J by 10 bases, with 17 bases between the two germline ends. The CDR3 totals 14 residues. The DNA of the CDR3 is TGTGCCAGCAGCTTAACAACAGATTTCTGGGACTACACCTTC. Translation gives CASSLTTDFWDYTF.

This clonotype was found once. This sequence joins TRBV6-6 and TRBJ1-5; tentative D call: TRBD1 (6 bases). The CDR3 spans 13 residues. Germline V lookup: CDR1 MNHNY, CDR2 SVGAGI (reference sequence). Trimming pared 6 bases from V and 7 bases from J, leaving 13 bases between. For the CDR3, the DNA is TGTGCCAGCAGCAGGGACATCGGCCAGCCCCAGCATTTT. Protein: CASSRDIGQPQHF.

This clonotype was counted only a few times. The chain joins TRBV9 to TRBJ2-7; tentatively, D is TRBD1 (6 bases). The germline CDR1 and CDR2 sequences are SGDLS and YYNGEE. V lost 4 bases and J lost 1, with 18 bases in between. CDR3 size: 16 residues. The CDR3 nucleotides read TGTGCCAGCAGCCCTCGAGGGGGTTTGGGATCCTACGAGCAGTACTTC. Translated: CASSPRGGLGSYEQYF.

This clonotype was counted between two and nine times. The genes are TRBV27 and TRBJ2-5; tentative D call: TRBD2 (5 bases). The J call could be wrong; TRBJ2-7 is a better fit for the DNA end. The CDR3 has 13 residues. Germline V gives CDR1 MNHEY, CDR2 SMNVEV (reference sequence). The CDR3 reads CASSLYGVSEQYF. The DNA for the CDR3 is TGTGCCAGCAGTTTATACGGGGTATCCGAGCAGTACTTC.

The CDR3 DNA sequence: TGTGCCAGCAGCCAATCACAGCGCAATGAGCAGTTCTTC. It codes for CASSQSQRNEQFF. This chain connects TRBV3-1 to TRBJ2-1, with D unresolved. The CDR3 runs to 13 residues. In germline, CDR1 is LGHDT, CDR2 YNNKEL (reference sequence). V lost 2 bases to trimming and J lost 6 bases, with 8 bases between them.

The chain links TRBV6-2 or TRBV6-3 to TRBJ2-3, with D perhaps TRBD1 (6 bases). The V gene lost 2 bases and the J gene lost 3 bases, with 15 bases spanning the gap. This CDR3 is 16 amino acids long. Germline CDR1 is MNHEY and CDR2 is SVGEGT. In DNA form, the CDR3 reads TGTGCCAGCAGTTACGGCCGTAGGGGGAAGACAGATACGCAGTATTTT. As protein: CASSYGRRGKTDTQYF.

The V gene is TRBV5-5, the J gene TRBJ2-7, with D tentatively TRBD1 (6 bases). The V end was cut by 8 bases, the J end by 0 bases, with 12 bases between. CDR1 is SGHKS and CDR2 is YYEKEE in the germline V gene (reference sequence). This CDR3 spans 13 amino acids. This CDR3 is CASGQISSYEQYF. CDR3 DNA sequence: TGTGCCAGTGGACAGATTAGCTCCTACGAGCAGTACTTC. The whole variable domain, filled in from reference TRBV5-5 and TRBJ2-7, reads DAGVTQSPTHLIKTRGQQVTLRCSPISGHKSVSWYQQVLGQGPQFIFQYYEKEERGRGNFPDRFSARQFPNYSSELNVNALLLGDSALYLCASGQISSYEQYFGPGTRLTVT.

The chain joins TRBV6-2 or TRBV6-3 to TRBJ2-6, with 10 bases aligning to TRBD2. Trimming at V came to 7 bases and at J to 0 bases, leaving 6 bases not matched to a gene. The germline CDR1 and CDR2 sequences are MNHEY and SVGEGT. This CDR3 comprises 17 residues. For the CDR3, the DNA is TGTGCCAGCAAAACGACTAGCGGGTACTCTGGGGCCAACGTCCTGACTTTC. Its protein product is CASKTTSGYSGANVLTF.

In this sample, this clonotype turned up a few times. The chain carries TRBV20-1 and TRBJ2-7; TRBD1 matches 7 bases. The CDR3 is made up of 13 amino acids. Germline loops: CDR1 DFQATT, CDR2 SNEGSKA (reference sequence). The J segment lost 0 bases and the V segment lost 4 bases, leaving 3 bases of the junction unmatched. The CDR3 spells CSANGQASYEQYF. The CDR3 DNA sequence: TGCAGTGCTAACGGACAGGCCTCCTACGAGCAGTACTTC.

V is TRBV4-3 and J is TRBJ2-3, with D perhaps matching TRBD1 (6 bases). The V and J ends lost 7 bases and 3 bases respectively, with 20 bases between them. Germline V gives CDR1 LGHNA, CDR2 YSLEER. CDR3 length: 16 residues. This CDR3 reads CASKPALVGATDTQYF. The CDR3 bases are TGCGCCAGCAAGCCGGCTTTAGTGGGGGCTACAGATACGCAGTATTTT.

The count of this clonotype is one. The chain employs TRBV29-1 and TRBJ2-5; no clear D. Germline-derived CDR1 and CDR2 are SQVTM and ANQGSEA. The CDR3 is 14 residues long. V gave up 2 bases and J gave up 4 bases, with 14 bases separating them. The CDR3 region is CSVEKAESGETQYF. CDR3 in DNA: TGCAGCGTTGAAAAAGCAGAATCGGGAGAGACCCAGTACTTC.

This chain links TRBV7-8 with TRBJ1-2; no clear D gene. Germline V gene lookup returns CDR1 SGHVS and CDR2 FQNEAQ. The CDR3 is 13 residues long. The V end lost 1 base, the J end lost 9 bases, and 12 bases lay between the germline ends. CDR3 sequence reads: CASSLVPGSSYTF. The CDR3 nucleotides read TGTGCCAGCAGCTTAGTTCCGGGGTCCAGCTACACCTTC. The full variable domain, in which reference TRBV7-8 and TRBJ1-2 provide the parts outside the CDR3, is GAGVSQSPRYKVAKRGQDVALRCDPISGHVSLFWYQQALGQGPEFLTYFQNEAQLDKSGLPSDRFFAERPEGSVSTLKIQRTQQEDSAVYLCASSLVPGSSYTFGSGTRLTVV.

This rearrangement joins TRBV29-1 to TRBJ1-1, with TRBD1 identical over 7 bases. V shed 2 bases and J 3 bases; nucleotides not matched to a gene: 6. The CDR3 consists of 14 residues. Germline CDR1 SQVTM, CDR2 ANQGSEA. This CDR3 is CSVENRGKDTEAFF. The CDR3 nucleotides are TGCAGCGTTGAAAACAGGGGAAAGGACACTGAAGCTTTCTTT.

In its sample, this clonotype was seen a few times. The chain couples TRBV11-3 to TRBJ2-1; D ambiguous. Trimming took off 3 bases at V and 0 bases at J, with 9 bases between the two ends. CDR1 and CDR2 from the germline V gene are SGHNT and YENEEA. The CDR3 sequence is 15 residues long. The CDR3 nucleotides read TGTGCCAGCAGCTTTGGTACCTACTCCTACAATGAGCAGTTCTTC. Residues: CASSFGTYSYNEQFF.

The V gene is TRBV13, the J gene TRBJ1-2, with 7 bases that match TRBD1. Germline V gene data show CDR1 as PRHDT and CDR2 as FYEKMQ (reference sequence). The CDR3 sequence is 14 residues long. Germline trimming cut 1 base from V and 8 bases from J; bases unmatched to any gene: 7. CDR3 sequence reads: CASSLEDRVGGYTF. CDR3 sequence (DNA): TGTGCCAGCAGCTTAGAAGACAGGGTTGGCGGCTACACCTTC.

V is TRBV7-2 and J is TRBJ2-7, with a weak D call TRBD2 (7 bases). Trimming shortened V by 5 bases and J by 7 bases, and 18 bases separated the two germline ends. Germline V gives CDR1 SGHTA, CDR2 FQGNSA. The CDR3 has 14 amino acids. The CDR3 region is CASSLRGGGREQYF. In DNA form, the CDR3 reads TGTGCCAGCAGCCTGAGAGGCGGGGGCAGAGAGCAGTACTTC.

V is TRBV5-1 and J is TRBJ1-5, with D possibly matching TRBD1 (6 bases). This CDR3 comprises 14 residues. Between the trimmed V and J ends, which lost 4 bases and 2 bases, there was a span of 10 bases. Germline lookup yields CDR1 SGHRS and CDR2 YFSETQ. DNA for the CDR3: TGCGCCAGCAGCACACAGGGACGCAATCAGCCCCAGCATTTT. Its protein product is CASSTQGRNQPQHF.

The V and J genes are TRBV7-9 and TRBJ1-1; D remains unclear. Germline V gene data show CDR1 as SEHNR and CDR2 as FQNEAQ (reference sequence). The CDR3 has 9 residues. The V and J ends lost 6 bases and 7 bases respectively, with 3 bases between them. CDR3: CASSGEAFF. Here the CDR3 DNA reads TGTGCCAGCAGTGGTGAAGCTTTCTTT.

The chain carries TRBV4-1 and TRBJ1-2; no definite D call. Germline V lookup: CDR1 MGHRA, CDR2 YSYEKL. V shed 0 bases and J shed 7 bases, with 12 bases lying between them. The CDR3 runs to 14 residues. The CDR3 nucleotides are TGCGCCAGCAGCCAAGATCGTTCCGGCTGTGGCTACACCTTC. This gives the protein CASSQDRSGCGYTF.

The V and J genes are TRBV7-2 and TRBJ2-7; D gene ambiguous. The germline V gene has CDR1 SGHTA and CDR2 FQGNSA. This CDR3 is 15 amino acids long. V lost 0 bases and J lost 3, with 12 bases in between. CDR3 coding DNA: TGTGCCAGCAGCTTAGCAGCGAATTCCTACTACGAGCAGTACTTC. It encodes CASSLAANSYYEQYF.

The V call is TRBV15, the J call TRBJ2-1; D call uncertain. Germline values: CDR1 LNHNV, CDR2 YYDKDF (reference sequence). The length of the CDR3 is 14 residues. V shed 0 bases and J shed 4 bases, with 7 bases lying between them. The CDR3 DNA reads as TGTGCCACCAGCAGAGATGGGTATTACAATGAGCAGTTCTTC. Protein: CATSRDGYYNEQFF.

The chain is built from TRBV5-1 and TRBJ2-1; 13 bases fit TRBD2. Per the germline V gene, CDR1 is SGHRS and CDR2 is YFSETQ. The V and J ends lost 4 bases and 6 bases, in that order; junction bases with no gene match: 7. The CDR3 extends over 16 amino acids. The CDR3 coding sequence is TGCGCCAGCAGCGAATTGACTAGCGGGGGGTTCAATGAGCAGTTCTTC. Amino acid sequence: CASSELTSGGFNEQFF.

This clonotype showed up just a few times. This rearrangement joins TRBV6-5 to TRBJ2-5, with 8 bases matching TRBD1. With V trimmed by 6 bases and J by 2 bases, 8 bases remained unmatched. Germline CDR1 and CDR2: MNHEY and SVGAGI. The CDR3 contains 15 residues. DNA for the CDR3: TGTGCCAGCAGGACCTACAGGGGGGAACAAGAGACCCAGTACTTC. Translated: CASRTYRGEQETQYF.

This clonotype was counted between two and nine times. The V and J genes are TRBV4-2 and TRBJ2-2, with a possible D match to TRBD2 (6 bases). The CDR3 covers 15 residues. V lost 1 base and J 6 bases, leaving 12 bases between the germline ends. Germline CDR1 LGHNA, CDR2 YNFKEQ. The CDR3 nucleotides read TGTGCCAGCAGCCAAGGGGTAGGAGGGGCCGGGGAGCTGTTTTTT. It yields the protein CASSQGVGGAGELFF.

This clonotype was picked up a small number of times. The chain uses TRBV9 and TRBJ2-1; D tentatively fits TRBD1 or TRBD2 (5 bases each). CDR1 is SGDLS, CDR2 YYNGEE, per germline. V lost 5 bases and J lost 6, with 15 bases in between. The CDR3 has 14 amino acids. In DNA form, the CDR3 reads TGTGCCAGCAGGGCGGACGGGGCGGGCAATGAGCAGTTCTTC. This gives the protein CASRADGAGNEQFF.

Concerning this clonotype itself: Mismatch with germline at one junction end may stem from a read error. The gene calls are TRBV5-1 and TRBJ1-2; TRBD1 might be the D (6 bases). Germline lookup yields CDR1 SGHRS and CDR2 YFSETQ. This CDR3 region has 15 residues. In nucleotides, the CDR3 is TGCGCCAGCAGCTTGGCCACAGGGACTAACTATGACTACACCTTC. Protein: CASSLATGTNYDYTF.